The clone carrying this T cell receptor beta chain appeared many times. The source material, RNA transcripts, was used to amplify TCR beta CDR3 regions. HTBI primers were the set used in a first-round RT-PCR of the TCR CDR3. MiXCR, applied by TCRdb to the multiplex PCR reads, yields one record per CDR3 protein. The sample has around 600,000 distinct CDR3 sequences; about 14% are singletons. This sample is drawn from a study of T cells in Graves' hyperthyroidism and ophthalmopathy. The CDR3 is made up of 15 amino acids. Germline CDR1 is ENHRY and CDR2 is SYGVKD. Trimming left V 0 bases short and J 1 base short, with 10 bases between.

The sample was blood. The chain carries TRBV10-3 and TRBJ2-7; TRBD2 is a possible D gene (5 bases). The sequence came from a woman between 50 and 59 years old with Graves' ophthalmopathy. The CDR3 region is CAISESASPSYEQYF. CDR3 DNA sequence: TGTGCCATCAGTGAGTCCGCTAGCCCTTCCTACGAGCAGTACTTC.